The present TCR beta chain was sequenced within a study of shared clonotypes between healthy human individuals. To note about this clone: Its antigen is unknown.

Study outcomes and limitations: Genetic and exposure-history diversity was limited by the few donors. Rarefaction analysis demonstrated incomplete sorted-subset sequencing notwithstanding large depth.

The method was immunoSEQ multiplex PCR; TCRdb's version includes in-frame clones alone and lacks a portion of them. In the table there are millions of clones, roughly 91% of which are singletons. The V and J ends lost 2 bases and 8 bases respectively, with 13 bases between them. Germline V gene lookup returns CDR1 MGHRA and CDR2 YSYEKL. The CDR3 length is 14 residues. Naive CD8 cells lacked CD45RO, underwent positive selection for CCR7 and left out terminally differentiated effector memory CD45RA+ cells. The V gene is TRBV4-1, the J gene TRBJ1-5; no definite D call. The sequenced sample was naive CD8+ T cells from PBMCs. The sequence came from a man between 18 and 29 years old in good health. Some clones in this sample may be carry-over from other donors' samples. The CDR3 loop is CASSQMNAVEPQHF. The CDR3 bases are TGCGCCAGCAGCCAAATGAATGCTGTCGAGCCCCAGCATTTT.